This section outlines one T cell receptor (beta chain) sequence together with its context. This specimen comes from a study of blood T cell repertoires in COVID-19. Study details: Spain, Italy and the United States supplied samples that represented acute and convalescent COVID-19. The cDNA or gDNA used as material had been derived from T cells, B-cell-depleted T cells, or PBMCs.

Authors' analysis steps: Estimation of nucleated cell counts was performed using reference gene primer amplification. TCRdb's table, derived via immunoSEQ multiplex PCR, lists solely in-frame clones and lacks some. V and J calls and clone size are those listed in that table; D and trimming were worked out from the DNA. Among about 80,000 clones, roughly 80% were seen once, and the ten largest hold about 35%. The V end lost 0 bases, the J end lost 11 bases, and 11 bases lay between the germline ends. The CDR3 totals 13 residues. Germline V gene lookup returns CDR1 SGHNT and CDR2 YENEEA. Sequenced input: peripheral blood. The TCR originated in a woman in her sixties or seventies with acute or convalescent COVID-19. The chain combines TRBV11-3 with TRBJ2-1; D is unresolved. The CDR3 DNA is TGTGCCAGCAGCTTAGACGCGGAACAACAGCAGTTCTTC. It is translated as CASSLDAEQQQFF.